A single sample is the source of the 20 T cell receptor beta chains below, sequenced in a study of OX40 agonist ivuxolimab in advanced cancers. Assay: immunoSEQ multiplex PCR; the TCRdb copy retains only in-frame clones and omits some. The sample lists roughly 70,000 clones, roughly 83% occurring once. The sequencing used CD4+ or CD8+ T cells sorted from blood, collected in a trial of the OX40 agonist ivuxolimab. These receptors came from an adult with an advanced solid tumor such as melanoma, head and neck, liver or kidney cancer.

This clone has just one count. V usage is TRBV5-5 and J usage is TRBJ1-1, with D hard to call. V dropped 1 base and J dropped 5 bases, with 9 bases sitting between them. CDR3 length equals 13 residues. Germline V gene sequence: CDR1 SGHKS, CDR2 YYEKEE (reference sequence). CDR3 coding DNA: TGTGCCAGCAGCTTGTTGGTCGGAACTGAAGCTTTCTTT. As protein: CASSLLVGTEAFF.

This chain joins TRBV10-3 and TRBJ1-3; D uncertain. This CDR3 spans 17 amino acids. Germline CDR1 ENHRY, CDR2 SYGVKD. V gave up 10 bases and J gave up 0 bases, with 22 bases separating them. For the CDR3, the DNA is TGTGCCACCGGCCCCGCCCAGACATATGGCTCTGGAAACACCATATATTTT. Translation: CATGPAQTYGSGNTIYF.

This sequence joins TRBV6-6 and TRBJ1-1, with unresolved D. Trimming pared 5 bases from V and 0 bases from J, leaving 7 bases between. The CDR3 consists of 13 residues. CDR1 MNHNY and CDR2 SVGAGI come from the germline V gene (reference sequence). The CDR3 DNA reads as TGTGCCAGCAGTCTTCAGGTGAACACTGAAGCTTTCTTT. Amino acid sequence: CASSLQVNTEAFF.

The CDR3 region is CASSGDIPTQYF. Here the CDR3 DNA reads TGTGCCAGCAGCGGGGACATCCCGACCCAGTACTTC. V gene TRBV2 combines with J gene TRBJ2-5, with D possibly TRBD1 on 6 matching bases. Germline loops: CDR1 SNHLY, CDR2 FYNNEI. V gave up 6 bases and J gave up 7 bases, with 12 bases separating them. CDR3 length equals 12 residues.

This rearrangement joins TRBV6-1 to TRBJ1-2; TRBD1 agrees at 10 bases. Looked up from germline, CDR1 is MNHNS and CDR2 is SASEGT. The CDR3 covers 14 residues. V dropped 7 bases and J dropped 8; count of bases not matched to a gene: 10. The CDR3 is CASTLTGGRLGYTF. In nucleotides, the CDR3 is TGTGCCAGCACCCTGACAGGGGGCCGCTTAGGCTACACCTTC.

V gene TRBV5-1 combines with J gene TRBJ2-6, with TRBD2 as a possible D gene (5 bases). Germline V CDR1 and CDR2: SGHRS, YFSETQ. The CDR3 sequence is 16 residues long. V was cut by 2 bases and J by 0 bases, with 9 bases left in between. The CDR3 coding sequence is TGCGCCAGCAGCTTTGGGGAGACCTCTGGGGCCAACGTCCTGACTTTC. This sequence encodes CASSFGETSGANVLTF. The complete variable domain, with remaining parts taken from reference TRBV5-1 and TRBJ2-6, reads KAGVTQTPRYLIKTRGQQVTLSCSPISGHRSVSWYQQTPGQGLQFLFEYFSETQRNKGNFPGRFSGRQFSNSRSEMNVSTLELGDSALYLCASSFGETSGANVLTFGAGSRLTVL.

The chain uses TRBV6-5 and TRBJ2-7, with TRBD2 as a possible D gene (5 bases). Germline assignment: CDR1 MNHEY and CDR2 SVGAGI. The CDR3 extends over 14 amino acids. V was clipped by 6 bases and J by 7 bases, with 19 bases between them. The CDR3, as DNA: TGTGCCAGCAGCTCTGCGCAAGGTACGGGGGAGCAGTACTTC. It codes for CASSSAQGTGEQYF.

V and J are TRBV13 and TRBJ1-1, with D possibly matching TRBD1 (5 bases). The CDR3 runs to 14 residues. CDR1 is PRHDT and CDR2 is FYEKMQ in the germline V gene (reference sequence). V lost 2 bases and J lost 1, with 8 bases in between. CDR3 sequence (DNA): TGTGCCAGCAGCTTACGCCAGGGGAACACTGAAGCTTTCTTT. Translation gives CASSLRQGNTEAFF.

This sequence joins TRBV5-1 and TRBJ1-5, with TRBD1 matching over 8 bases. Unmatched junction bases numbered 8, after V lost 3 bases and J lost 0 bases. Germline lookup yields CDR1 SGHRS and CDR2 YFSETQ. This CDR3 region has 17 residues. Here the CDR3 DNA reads TGCGCCAGCAGCTCGACCGGACAGGGTGATAGCAATCAGCCCCAGCATTTT. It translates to CASSSTGQGDSNQPQHF.

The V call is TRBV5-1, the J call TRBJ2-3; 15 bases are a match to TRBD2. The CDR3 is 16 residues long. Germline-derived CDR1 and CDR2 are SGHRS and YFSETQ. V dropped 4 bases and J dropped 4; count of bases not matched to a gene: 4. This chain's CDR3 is CASSDGTSGRSDTQYF. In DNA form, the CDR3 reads TGCGCCAGCAGCGACGGGACTAGCGGGAGGTCAGATACGCAGTATTTT.

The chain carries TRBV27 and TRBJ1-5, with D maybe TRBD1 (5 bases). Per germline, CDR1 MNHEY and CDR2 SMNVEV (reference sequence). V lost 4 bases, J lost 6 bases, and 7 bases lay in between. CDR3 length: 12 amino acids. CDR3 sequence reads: CASSYQGQPQHF. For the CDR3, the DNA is TGTGCCAGCAGTTATCAGGGTCAGCCCCAGCATTTT.

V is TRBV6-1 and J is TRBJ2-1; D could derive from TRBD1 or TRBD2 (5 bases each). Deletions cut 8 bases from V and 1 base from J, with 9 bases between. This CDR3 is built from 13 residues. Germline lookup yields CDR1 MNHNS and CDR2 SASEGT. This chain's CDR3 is CASGTASYNEQFF. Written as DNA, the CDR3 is TGTGCCAGCGGGACCGCATCCTACAATGAGCAGTTCTTC.

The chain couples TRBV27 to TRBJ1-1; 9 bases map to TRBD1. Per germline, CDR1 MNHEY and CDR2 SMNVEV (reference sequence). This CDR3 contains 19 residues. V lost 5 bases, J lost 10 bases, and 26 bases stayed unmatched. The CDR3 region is CASSPLTLGQGRLGGVAFF. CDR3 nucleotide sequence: TGTGCCAGCAGTCCCCTCACCCTGGGACAGGGAAGGTTGGGGGGAGTAGCTTTCTTT.

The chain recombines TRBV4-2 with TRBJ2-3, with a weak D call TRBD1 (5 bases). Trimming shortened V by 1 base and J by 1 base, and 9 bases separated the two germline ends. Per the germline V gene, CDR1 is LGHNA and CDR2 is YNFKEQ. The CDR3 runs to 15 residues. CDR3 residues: CASSQGVGGTDTQYF. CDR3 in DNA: TGTGCCAGCAGCCAAGGGGTAGGGGGCACAGATACGCAGTATTTT.

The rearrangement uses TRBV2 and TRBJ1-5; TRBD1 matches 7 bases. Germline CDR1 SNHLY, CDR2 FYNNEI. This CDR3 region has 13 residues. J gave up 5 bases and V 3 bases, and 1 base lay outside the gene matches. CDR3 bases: TGTGCCAGCAGTGACAGGGGGTATCAGCCCCAGCATTTT. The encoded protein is CASSDRGYQPQHF.

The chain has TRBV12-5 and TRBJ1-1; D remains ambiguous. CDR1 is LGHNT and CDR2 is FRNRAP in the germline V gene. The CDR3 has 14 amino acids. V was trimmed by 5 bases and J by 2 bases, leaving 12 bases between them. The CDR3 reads CASGRRLLNTEAFF. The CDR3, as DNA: TGTGCTAGTGGTCGTCGACTACTCAACACTGAAGCTTTCTTT.

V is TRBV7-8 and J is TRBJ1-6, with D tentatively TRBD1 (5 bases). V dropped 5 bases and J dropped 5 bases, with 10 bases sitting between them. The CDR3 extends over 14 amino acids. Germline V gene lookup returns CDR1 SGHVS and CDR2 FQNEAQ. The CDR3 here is CASSPGTHNSPLHF. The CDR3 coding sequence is TGTGCCAGCAGCCCCGGGACGCATAATTCACCCCTCCACTTT.

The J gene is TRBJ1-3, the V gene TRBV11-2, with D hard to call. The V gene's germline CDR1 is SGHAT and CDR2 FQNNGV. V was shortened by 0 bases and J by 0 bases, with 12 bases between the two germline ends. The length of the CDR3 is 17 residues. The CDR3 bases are TGTGCCAGCAGCTTAGAGGGCCGACGGAGCTCTGGAAACACCATATATTTT. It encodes CASSLEGRRSSGNTIYF.

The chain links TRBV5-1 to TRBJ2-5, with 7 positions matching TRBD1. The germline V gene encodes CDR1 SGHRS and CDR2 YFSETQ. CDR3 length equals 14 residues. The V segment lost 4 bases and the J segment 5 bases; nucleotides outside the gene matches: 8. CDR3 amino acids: CASSLRVQGETQYF. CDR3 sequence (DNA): TGCGCCAGCAGCCTTAGGGTACAGGGGGAGACCCAGTACTTC.

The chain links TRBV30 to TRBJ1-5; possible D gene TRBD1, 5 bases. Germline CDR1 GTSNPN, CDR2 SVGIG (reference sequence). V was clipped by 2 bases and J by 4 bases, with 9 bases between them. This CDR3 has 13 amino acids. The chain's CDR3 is CAWSLTENQPQHF. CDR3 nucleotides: TGTGCCTGGAGTCTGACAGAGAATCAGCCCCAGCATTTT.